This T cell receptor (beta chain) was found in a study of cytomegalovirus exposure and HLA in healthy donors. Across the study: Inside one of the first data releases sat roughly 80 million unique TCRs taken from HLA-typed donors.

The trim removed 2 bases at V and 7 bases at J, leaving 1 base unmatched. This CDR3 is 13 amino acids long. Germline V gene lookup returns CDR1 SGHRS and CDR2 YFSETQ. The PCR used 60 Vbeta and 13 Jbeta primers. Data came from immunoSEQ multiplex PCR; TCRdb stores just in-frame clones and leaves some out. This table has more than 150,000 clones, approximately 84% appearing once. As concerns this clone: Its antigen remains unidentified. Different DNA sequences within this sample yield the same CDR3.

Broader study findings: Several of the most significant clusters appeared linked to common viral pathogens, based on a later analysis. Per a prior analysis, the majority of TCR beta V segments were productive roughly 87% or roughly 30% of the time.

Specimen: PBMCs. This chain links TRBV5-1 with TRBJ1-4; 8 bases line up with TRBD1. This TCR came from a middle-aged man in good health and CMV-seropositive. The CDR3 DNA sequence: TGCGCCAGCAGCTTAGGACAGGGTGAAAAACTGTTTTTT. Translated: CASSLGQGEKLFF.